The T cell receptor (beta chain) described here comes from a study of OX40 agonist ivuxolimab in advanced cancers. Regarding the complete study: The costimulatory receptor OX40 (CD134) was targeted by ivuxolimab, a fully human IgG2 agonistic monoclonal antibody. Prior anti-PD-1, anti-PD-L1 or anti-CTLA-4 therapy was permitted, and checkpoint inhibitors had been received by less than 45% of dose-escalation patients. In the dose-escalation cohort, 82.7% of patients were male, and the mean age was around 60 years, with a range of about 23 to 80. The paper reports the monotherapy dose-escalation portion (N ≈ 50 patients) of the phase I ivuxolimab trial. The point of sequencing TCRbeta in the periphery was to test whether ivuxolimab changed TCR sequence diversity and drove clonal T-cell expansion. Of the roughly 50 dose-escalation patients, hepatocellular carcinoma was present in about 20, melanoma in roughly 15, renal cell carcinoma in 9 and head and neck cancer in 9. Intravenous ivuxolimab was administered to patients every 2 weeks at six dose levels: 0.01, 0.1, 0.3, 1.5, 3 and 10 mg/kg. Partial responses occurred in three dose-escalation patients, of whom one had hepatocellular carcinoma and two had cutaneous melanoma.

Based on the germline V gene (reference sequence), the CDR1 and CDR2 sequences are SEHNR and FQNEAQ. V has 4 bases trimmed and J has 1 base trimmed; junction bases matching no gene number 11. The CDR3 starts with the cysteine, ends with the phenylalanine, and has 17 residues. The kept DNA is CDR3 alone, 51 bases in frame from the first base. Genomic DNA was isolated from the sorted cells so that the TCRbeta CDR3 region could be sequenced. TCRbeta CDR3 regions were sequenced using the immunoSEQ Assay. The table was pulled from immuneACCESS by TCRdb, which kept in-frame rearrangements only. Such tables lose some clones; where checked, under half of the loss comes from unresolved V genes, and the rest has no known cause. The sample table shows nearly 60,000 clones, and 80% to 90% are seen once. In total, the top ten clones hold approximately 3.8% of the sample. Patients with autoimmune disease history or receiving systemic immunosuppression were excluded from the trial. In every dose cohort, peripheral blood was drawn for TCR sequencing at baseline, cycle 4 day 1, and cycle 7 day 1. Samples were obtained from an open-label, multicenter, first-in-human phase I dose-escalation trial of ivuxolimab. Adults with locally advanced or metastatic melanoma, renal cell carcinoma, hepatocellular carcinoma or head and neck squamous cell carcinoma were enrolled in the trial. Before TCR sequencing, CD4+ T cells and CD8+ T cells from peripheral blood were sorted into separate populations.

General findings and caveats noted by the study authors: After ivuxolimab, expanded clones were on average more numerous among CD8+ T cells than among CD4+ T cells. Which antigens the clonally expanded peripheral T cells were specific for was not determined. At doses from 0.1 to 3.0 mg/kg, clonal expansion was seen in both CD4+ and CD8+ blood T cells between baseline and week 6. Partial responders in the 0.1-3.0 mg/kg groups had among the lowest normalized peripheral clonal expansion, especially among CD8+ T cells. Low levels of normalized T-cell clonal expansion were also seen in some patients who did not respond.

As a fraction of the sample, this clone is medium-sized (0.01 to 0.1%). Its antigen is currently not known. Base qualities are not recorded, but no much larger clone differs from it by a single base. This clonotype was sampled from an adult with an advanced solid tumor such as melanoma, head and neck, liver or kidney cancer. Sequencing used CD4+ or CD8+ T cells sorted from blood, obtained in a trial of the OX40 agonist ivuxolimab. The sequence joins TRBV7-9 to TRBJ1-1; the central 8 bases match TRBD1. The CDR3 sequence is CASSSRGRFGENTEAFF. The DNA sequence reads TGTGCCAGCAGCTCCAGGGGGCGCTTTGGGGAGAACACTGAAGCTTTCTTT.